The 9 T cell receptor beta chains in this list originate from one sample, sequenced in a study of CD8 T cells in Susac syndrome. A quantity of about 0.5 to 1 ug RNA underwent reverse transcription using random hexamers. TCRdb re-analysed the immunoSEQ multiplex PCR reads in MiXCR, keeping a single row per CDR3 protein. The repertoire holds 170,000 or so distinct CDR3 sequences, about 95% seen once, with 0.15% to 0.2% in the top ten. Sequencing was carried out using CD8+ T cells from PBMCs. These receptors all stem from a human donor with multiple sclerosis.

CDR3 in amino acids: CASSPTFSGNTIYF. DNA of the CDR3: TGTGCCAGCAGTCCCACATTCTCTGGAAACACCATATATTTT. This chain joins TRBV27 and TRBJ1-3; D not certain. This CDR3 is 14 amino acids long. Germline CDR1 reads MNHEY; CDR2 reads SMNVEV (reference sequence). The V end was cut by 5 bases, the J end by 0 bases, with 8 bases between.

This clonotype was recorded only once. V is TRBV2 and J is TRBJ2-1, with D unclear. CDR1 SNHLY and CDR2 FYNNEI come from the germline V gene. CDR3 size: 15 residues. V dropped 3 bases and J dropped 5 bases, with 14 bases sitting between them. In DNA form, the CDR3 reads TGTGCCAGCAGTGATTATACCAGCGCCAACAATGAGCAGTTCTTC. It codes for CASSDYTSANNEQFF.

The J gene is TRBJ2-2, the V gene TRBV24-1; 7 nucleotides align to TRBD1. V lost 5 bases to trimming and J lost 7 bases; unmatched junction nucleotides: 6. In germline, CDR1 is KGHDR, CDR2 SFDVKD. This CDR3 region has 14 residues. The CDR3 bases are TGTGCCACCAGTGCGTCAGGGGGAATCGGGGAGCTGTTTTTT. Translating it yields CATSASGGIGELFF.

This clonotype was seen a single time. The chain combines TRBV2 with TRBJ2-7; no clear D gene. Germline CDR1 SNHLY, CDR2 FYNNEI. CDR3 length: 15 amino acids. Trimming removed 4 bases from V and 1 base from J, with 14 bases in between. In nucleotides, the CDR3 is TGTGCCAGCAGTGTGGGCCCGGTCCCATCCTACGAGCAGTACTTC. Protein product: CASSVGPVPSYEQYF.

This rearrangement joins TRBV20-1 to TRBJ1-5, with 9 positions matching TRBD1. Trimming at V came to 1 base and at J to 2 bases, leaving 3 bases not matched to a gene. The V gene's germline CDR1 is DFQATT and CDR2 SNEGSKA (reference sequence). The CDR3 totals 15 residues. Here the CDR3 reads CSARGRDRGNQPQHF. CDR3 nucleotide sequence: TGCAGTGCTAGAGGGCGGGACAGGGGCAATCAGCCCCAGCATTTT.

J is TRBJ2-5 and V is TRBV9; D call uncertain. The CDR3 is 14 residues long. Trimming left V 3 bases short and J 5 bases short, with 14 bases between. Germline lookup yields CDR1 SGDLS and CDR2 YYNGEE. CDR3 in amino acids: CASSAELGPETQYF. The DNA of the CDR3 is TGTGCCAGCAGCGCCGAATTAGGCCCGGAGACCCAGTACTTC.

The V call is TRBV7-3, the J call TRBJ2-6, with D perhaps matching TRBD1 (6 bases). Trimming pared 4 bases from V and 10 bases from J, leaving 8 bases between. The V gene's germline CDR1 is SGHTA and CDR2 FQGTGA. CDR3 length equals 12 residues. CDR3 sequence (DNA): TGTGCCAGCAGCTCCACAGGGAACGTCCTGACTTTC. Protein product: CASSSTGNVLTF.

The chain uses TRBV29-1 and TRBJ2-2, with 7 nucleotides matching TRBD1. The junction had 8 bases not matched to a gene; V was cut back by 6 bases and J by 1 base. The germline V gene has CDR1 SQVTM and CDR2 ANQGSEA. The CDR3 sequence is 15 residues long. In nucleotides, the CDR3 is TGCAGCGTCTCCGGGACAGTTGAGAACACCGGGGAGCTGTTTTTT. Its protein product is CSVSGTVENTGELFF.

The chain employs TRBV27 and TRBJ2-5, with D uncertain. TRBJ2-3 matches the DNA end more closely, so the J call is doubtful. The CDR3 is 11 amino acids. Germline values: CDR1 MNHEY, CDR2 SMNVEV (reference sequence). The CDR3 DNA is TGTGCCAGCAGTTTGGGTGGTACGCAGTATTTT. Residues: CASSLGGTQYF.